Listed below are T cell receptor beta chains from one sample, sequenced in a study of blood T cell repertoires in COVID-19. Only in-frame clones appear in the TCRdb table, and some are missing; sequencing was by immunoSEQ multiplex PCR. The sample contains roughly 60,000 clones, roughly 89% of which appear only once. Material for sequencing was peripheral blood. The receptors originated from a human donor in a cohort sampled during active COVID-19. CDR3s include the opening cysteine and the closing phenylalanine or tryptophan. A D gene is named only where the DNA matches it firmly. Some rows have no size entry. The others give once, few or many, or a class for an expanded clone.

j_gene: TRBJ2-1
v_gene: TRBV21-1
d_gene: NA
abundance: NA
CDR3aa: CASSKDPQVAVPYNEQFF
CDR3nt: TGTGCCAGCAGCAAAGACCCACAGGTTGCGGTACCTTACAATGAGCAGTTCTTC

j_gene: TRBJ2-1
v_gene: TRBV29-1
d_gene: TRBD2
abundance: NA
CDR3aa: CSVVTSGNPNEQFF
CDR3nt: TGCAGCGTTGTGACTAGCGGTAATCCAAATGAGCAGTTCTTC

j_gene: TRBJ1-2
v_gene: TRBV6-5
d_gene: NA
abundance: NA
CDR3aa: CASRGGGYGYTF
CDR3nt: TGTGCCAGCAGGGGGGGAGGTTATGGCTACACCTTC

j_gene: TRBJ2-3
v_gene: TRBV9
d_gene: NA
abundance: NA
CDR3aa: CASTNSGLGPDTQYF
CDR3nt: TGTGCCAGCACCAATTCGGGGTTAGGCCCAGATACGCAGTATTTT

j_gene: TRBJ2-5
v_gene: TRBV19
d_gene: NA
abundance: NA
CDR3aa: CASSTDGTQETQYF
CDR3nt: TGTGCCAGTAGTACCGACGGGACACAAGAGACCCAGTACTTC

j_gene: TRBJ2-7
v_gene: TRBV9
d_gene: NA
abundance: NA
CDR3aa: CASSVGDSYEQYF
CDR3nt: TGTGCCAGCAGCGTAGGAGACTCCTACGAGCAGTACTTC

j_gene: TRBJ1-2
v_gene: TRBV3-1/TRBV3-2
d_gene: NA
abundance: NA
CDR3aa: CASSQRANYGYTF
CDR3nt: TGTGCCAGCAGCCAGCGTGCTAACTATGGCTACACCTTC

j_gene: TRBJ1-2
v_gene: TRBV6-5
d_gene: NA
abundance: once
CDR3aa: CATTRTTNYGYTF
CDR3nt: TGTGCCACCACCAGGACAACTAACTATGGCTACACCTTC

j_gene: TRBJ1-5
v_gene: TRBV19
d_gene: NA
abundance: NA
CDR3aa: CASSIGEGRLVLGNQPQHF
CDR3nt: TGTGCCAGTAGTATCGGCGAGGGGAGGTTGGTTTTGGGCAATCAGCCCCAGCATTTT

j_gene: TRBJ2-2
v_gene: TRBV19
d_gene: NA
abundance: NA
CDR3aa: CASSTRQVLGGELFF
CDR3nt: TGTGCCAGTAGTACGAGACAGGTTCTAGGTGGGGAGCTGTTTTTT

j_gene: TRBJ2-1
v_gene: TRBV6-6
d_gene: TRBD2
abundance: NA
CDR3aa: CASSYLFAGGSNEQFF
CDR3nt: TGTGCCAGCAGTTATCTGTTTGCGGGAGGCTCCAATGAGCAGTTCTTC

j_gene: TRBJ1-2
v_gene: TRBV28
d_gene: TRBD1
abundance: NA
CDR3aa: CASSLSKGAYGYTF
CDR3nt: TGTGCCAGCAGTTTAAGCAAGGGGGCCTATGGCTACACCTTC

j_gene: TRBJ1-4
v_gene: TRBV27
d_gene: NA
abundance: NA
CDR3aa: CASSLRGFGEKLFF
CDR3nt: TGTGCCAGCAGTTTACGGGGTTTTGGTGAAAAACTGTTTTTT

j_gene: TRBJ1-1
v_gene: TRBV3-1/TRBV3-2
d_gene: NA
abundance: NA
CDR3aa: CASSPIRFTEAFF
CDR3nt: TGTGCCAGCAGCCCGATCCGGTTTACTGAAGCTTTCTTT

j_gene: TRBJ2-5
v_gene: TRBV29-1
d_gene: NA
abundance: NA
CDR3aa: CSVDWPQETQYF
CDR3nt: TGCAGCGTAGACTGGCCCCAAGAGACCCAGTACTTC

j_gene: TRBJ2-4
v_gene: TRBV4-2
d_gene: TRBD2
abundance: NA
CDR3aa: CASSQETSGGNIQYF
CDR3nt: TGTGCCAGCAGCCAAGAGACTAGCGGGGGTAACATTCAGTACTTC